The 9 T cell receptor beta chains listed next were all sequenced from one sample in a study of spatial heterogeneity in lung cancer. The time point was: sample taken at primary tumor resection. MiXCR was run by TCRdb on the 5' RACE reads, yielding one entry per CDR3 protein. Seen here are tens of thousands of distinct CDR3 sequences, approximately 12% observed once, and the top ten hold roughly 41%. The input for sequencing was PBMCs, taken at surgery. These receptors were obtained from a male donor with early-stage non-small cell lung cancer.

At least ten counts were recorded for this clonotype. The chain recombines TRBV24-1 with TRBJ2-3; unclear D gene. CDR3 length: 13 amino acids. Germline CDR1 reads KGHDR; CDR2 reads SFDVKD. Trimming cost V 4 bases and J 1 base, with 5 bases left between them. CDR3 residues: CATSERGTDTQYF. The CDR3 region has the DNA TGTGCCACCAGTGAAAGGGGCACAGATACGCAGTATTTT.

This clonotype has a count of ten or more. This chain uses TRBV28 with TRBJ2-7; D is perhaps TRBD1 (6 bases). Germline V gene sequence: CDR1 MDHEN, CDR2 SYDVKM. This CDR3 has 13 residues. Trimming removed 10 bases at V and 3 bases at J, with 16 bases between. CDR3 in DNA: TGTGCCACCCGTCGGGGACAATTCTACGAGCAGTACTTC. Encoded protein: CATRRGQFYEQYF.

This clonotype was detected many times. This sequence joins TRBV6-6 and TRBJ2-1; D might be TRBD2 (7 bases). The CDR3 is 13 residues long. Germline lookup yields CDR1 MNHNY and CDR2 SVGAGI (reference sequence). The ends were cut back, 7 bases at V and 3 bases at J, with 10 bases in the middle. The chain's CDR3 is CASTGGIYNEQFF. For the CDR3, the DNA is TGTGCCAGCACGGGGGGCATCTACAATGAGCAGTTCTTC.

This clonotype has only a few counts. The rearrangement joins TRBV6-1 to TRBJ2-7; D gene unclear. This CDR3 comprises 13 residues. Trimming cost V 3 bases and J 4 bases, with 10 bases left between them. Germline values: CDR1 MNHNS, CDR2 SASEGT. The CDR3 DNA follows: TGTGCCAGCAGTGAGTCCGGTGCGTACGAGCAGTACTTC. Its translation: CASSESGAYEQYF.

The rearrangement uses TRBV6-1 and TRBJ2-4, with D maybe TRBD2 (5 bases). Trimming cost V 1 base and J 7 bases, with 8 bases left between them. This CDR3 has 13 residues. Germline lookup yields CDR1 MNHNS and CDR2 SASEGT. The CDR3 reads CASSEGGANIQYF. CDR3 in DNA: TGTGCCAGCAGTGAAGGGGGAGCGAACATTCAGTACTTC.

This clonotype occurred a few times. The CDR3 sequence is CASSRENGARREAFF. Here the CDR3 DNA reads TGTGCCAGCAGCCGAGAAAATGGGGCGCGACGTGAAGCTTTCTTT. The chain couples TRBV14 to TRBJ1-1; D is possibly TRBD1 (5 bases). V was clipped by 4 bases and J by 7 bases, with 19 bases between them. This CDR3 has 15 amino acids. The germline gives CDR1 SGHDN, CDR2 FVKESK.

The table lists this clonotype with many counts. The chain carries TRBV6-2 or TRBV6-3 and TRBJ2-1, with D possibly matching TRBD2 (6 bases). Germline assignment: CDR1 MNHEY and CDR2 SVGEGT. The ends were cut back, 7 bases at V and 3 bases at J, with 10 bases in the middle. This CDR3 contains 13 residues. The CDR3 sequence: CASTETSYNEQFF. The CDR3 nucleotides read TGTGCCAGCACTGAGACTAGCTACAATGAGCAGTTCTTC.

The CDR3 reads CASSSPGRVDGYTF. CDR3 sequence (DNA): TGTGCCAGCAGTTCCCCCGGCAGGGTGGATGGCTACACCTTC. This chain links TRBV28 with TRBJ1-2, with a tentative D call TRBD1 (5 bases). The CDR3 contains 14 residues. CDR1 and CDR2 (germline): MDHEN, SYDVKM. The V end lost 4 bases, the J end lost 6 bases, and 15 bases lay between the germline ends.

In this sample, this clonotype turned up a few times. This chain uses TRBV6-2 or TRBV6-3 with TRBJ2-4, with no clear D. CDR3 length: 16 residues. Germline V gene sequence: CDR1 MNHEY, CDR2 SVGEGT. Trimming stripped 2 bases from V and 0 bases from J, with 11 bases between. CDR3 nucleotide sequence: TGTGCCAGCAGTTACAATTTCGGAGTAGCCAAAAACATTCAGTACTTC. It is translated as CASSYNFGVAKNIQYF.